This TCR beta chain was retrieved from a study of cytomegalovirus exposure and HLA in healthy donors. Study overall: An earlier analysis identified fewer than 130 million unique TCR beta sequences in about 200 million T cells. Inside one of the first data releases sat some 85 million unique TCRs taken from HLA-typed donors. The study's findings and limits: Researchers had no immune exposure information except CMV serostatus available. It was reported in a later analysis that an Asian-associated ancestry cluster showed fewer N-insertions than the roughly 670-donor mean.

For this clone: Its antigen is unidentified.

Unmatched junction bases numbered 5, after V lost 2 bases and J lost 0 bases. This CDR3 has 16 amino acids. Germline V gene lookup returns CDR1 SGHRS and CDR2 YFSETQ. The study ran its PCR with 60 Vbeta and 13 Jbeta primers. Sequencing was performed with immunoSEQ multiplex PCR; in TCRdb, only in-frame clones are kept and a portion is missing. The data show about 190,000 clones, about four fifths seen once. This chain joins TRBV5-1 and TRBJ2-3; TRBD2 aligns across 8 bases. This clonotype was obtained from a man younger than 45 in good health and CMV-seropositive. The specimen was PBMCs. The CDR3 here is CASSFGGGISTDTQYF. CDR3 bases: TGCGCCAGCAGCTTCGGGGGGGGGATTAGCACAGATACGCAGTATTTT.